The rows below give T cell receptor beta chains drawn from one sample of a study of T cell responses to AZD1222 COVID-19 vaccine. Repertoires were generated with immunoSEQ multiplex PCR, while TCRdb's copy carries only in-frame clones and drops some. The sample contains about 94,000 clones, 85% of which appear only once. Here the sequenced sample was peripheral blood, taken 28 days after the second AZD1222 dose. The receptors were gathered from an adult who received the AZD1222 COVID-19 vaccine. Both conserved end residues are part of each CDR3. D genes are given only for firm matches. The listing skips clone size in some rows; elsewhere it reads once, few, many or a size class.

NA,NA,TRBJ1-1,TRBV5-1,CASSFGGQGTEAFF,TGCGCCAGCAGCTTCGGGGGGCAAGGTACTGAAGCTTTCTTT
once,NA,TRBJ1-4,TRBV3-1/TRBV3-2,CASSQGFREKLFF,TGTGCCAGCAGCCAGGGGTTTCGTGAAAAACTGTTTTTT
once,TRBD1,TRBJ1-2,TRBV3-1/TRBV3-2,CASSPGTGLNYGYTF,TGTGCCAGCAGCCCTGGGACAGGCCTAAACTATGGCTACACCTTC
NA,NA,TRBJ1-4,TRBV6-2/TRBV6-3,CASSYGHVNEKLFF,TGTGCCAGCAGTTACGGACACGTCAATGAAAAACTGTTTTTT
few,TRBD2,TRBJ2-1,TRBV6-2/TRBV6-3,CASSSAGGPFDEQFF,TGTGCCAGCAGTTCAGCGGGAGGGCCGTTCGATGAGCAGTTCTTC
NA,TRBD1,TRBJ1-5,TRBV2,CASRDRVENQPQHF,TGTGCCAGCCGTGACAGGGTAGAGAATCAGCCCCAGCATTTT
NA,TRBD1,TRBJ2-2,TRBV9,CASSIYRGRDTGELFF,TGTGCCAGCAGCATCTACAGGGGAAGGGACACCGGGGAGCTGTTTTTT
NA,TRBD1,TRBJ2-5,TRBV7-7,CASSLDRVPETQYF,TGTGCTAGCAGCTTGGACAGGGTGCCGGAGACCCAGTACTTC
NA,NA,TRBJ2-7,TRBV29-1,CSVETVVGVEQYF,TGCAGCGTTGAAACGGTGGTAGGGGTCGAGCAGTACTTC
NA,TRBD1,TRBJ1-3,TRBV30,CAWSARQGGNTIYF,TGTGCCTGGAGTGCCCGACAGGGAGGAAACACCATATATTTT
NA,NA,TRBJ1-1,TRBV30,CAWSVGFNTEAFF,TGTGCCTGGAGTGTCGGGTTTAACACTGAAGCTTTCTTT
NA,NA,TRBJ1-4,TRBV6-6,CASTVFGADEKLFF,TGTGCCAGCACCGTATTCGGGGCGGATGAAAAACTGTTTTTT
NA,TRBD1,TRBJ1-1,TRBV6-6,CASSYPGSGGAEAFF,TGTGCCAGCAGTTACCCAGGGTCAGGGGGGGCTGAAGCTTTCTTT
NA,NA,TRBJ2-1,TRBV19,CASSIGGGHGSGQQFF,TGTGCCAGTAGTATAGGGGGGGGACACGGTTCGGGTCAGCAGTTCTTC
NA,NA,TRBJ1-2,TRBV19,CAKGGFYGYTF,TGTGCCAAGGGAGGGTTCTATGGCTACACCTTC
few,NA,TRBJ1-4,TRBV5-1,CASSLQGIGSEKLFF,TGCGCCAGCAGCTTACAGGGAATAGGATCGGAAAAACTGTTTTTT
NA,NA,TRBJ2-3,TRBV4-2,CASSQAGVTDTQYF,TGTGCCAGCAGCCAAGCGGGGGTTACAGATACGCAGTATTTT
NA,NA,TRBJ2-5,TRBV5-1,CASSQEGGGQGETQYF,TGCGCCAGCAGCCAGGAGGGCGGGGGCCAAGGGGAGACCCAGTACTTC
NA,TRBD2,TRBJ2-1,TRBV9,CASSGLAGEVNEQFF,TGTGCCAGCAGCGGCCTAGCGGGGGAGGTTAATGAGCAGTTCTTC
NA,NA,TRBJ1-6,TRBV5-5,CASSLDPGGLNSPLHF,TGTGCCAGCAGCTTGGACCCCGGGGGGTTGAATTCACCCCTCCACTTT
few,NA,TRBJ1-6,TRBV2,CASKSSRETSSYNSPLHF,TGTGCCAGCAAAAGTTCCCGGGAGACCAGCTCCTATAATTCACCCCTCCACTTT
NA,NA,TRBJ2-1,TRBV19,CASHHPGTKNYNEQFF,TGTGCCAGCCATCACCCCGGGACCAAAAACTACAATGAGCAGTTCTTC
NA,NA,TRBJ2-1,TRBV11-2,CASSLEVRTSTSKQFF,TGTGCCAGCAGCTTAGAGGTTAGGACCAGTACTAGTAAGCAGTTCTTC
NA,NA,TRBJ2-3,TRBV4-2,CASTKRLGVGTDTQYF,TGTGCCAGCACCAAGAGACTAGGGGTAGGGACAGATACGCAGTATTTT
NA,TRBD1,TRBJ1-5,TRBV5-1,CASSTTGTDNQPQHF,TGCGCCAGCAGCACTACCGGGACAGACAATCAGCCCCAGCATTTT
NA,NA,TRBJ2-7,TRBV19,CATGGNEQYF,TGTGCCACCGGAGGGAACGAGCAGTACTTC
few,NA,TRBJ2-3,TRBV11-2,CASSRDFDTDTQYF,TGTGCCAGCAGTCGGGACTTTGACACAGATACGCAGTATTTT
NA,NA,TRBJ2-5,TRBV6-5,CASSYSGRGPGETQYF,TGTGCCAGCAGTTACTCGGGACGGGGGCCGGGAGAGACCCAGTACTTC
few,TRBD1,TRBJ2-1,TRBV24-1,CATSDPTAQGAIYNEQFF,TGTGCCACCAGTGATCCAACGGCACAGGGGGCAATCTACAATGAGCAGTTCTTC
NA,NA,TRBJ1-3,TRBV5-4,CASSTGPLWVGNTIYF,TGTGCCAGCAGCACGGGACCCCTTTGGGTCGGAAACACCATATATTTT
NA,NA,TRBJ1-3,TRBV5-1,CASSAQGNTGNTIYF,TGCGCCAGCAGCGCACAGGGAAATACTGGAAACACCATATATTTT
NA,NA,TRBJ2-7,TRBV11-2,CASSYSGRGTYEQYF,TGTGCCAGCAGCTATTCAGGGCGGGGAACCTACGAGCAGTACTTC
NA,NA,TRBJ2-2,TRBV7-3,CASSLARNTGELFF,TGTGCCAGCAGCTTAGCTCGGAACACCGGGGAGCTGTTTTTT
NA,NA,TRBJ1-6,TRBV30,CAWRRTELLPLHF,TGTGCCTGGAGAAGGACGGAACTTCTACCCCTCCACTTT
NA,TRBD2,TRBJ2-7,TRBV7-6,CASSLGTSGSYEQYF,TGTGCCAGCAGCTTAGGGACTAGCGGGAGCTACGAGCAGTACTTC
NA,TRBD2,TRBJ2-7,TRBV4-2,CASSQETPSGSVEQYF,TGTGCCAGCAGCCAAGAGACGCCTAGCGGGAGTGTGGAGCAGTACTTC
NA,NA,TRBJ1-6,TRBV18,CASSPDSRNSPLHF,TGTGCCAGCTCACCGGACAGCCGGAATTCACCCCTCCACTTT
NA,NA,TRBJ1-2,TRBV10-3,CAISESTTLGSNYGYTF,TGTGCCATCAGTGAGTCGACGACTCTGGGCTCCAACTATGGCTACACCTTC
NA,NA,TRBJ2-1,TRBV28,CASSPYNTVNEQFF,TGTGCCAGCAGCCCTTATAACACCGTCAATGAGCAGTTCTTC
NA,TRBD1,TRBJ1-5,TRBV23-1,CASRLRGTGGNNQPQHF,TGCGCCAGCAGGCTCCGTGGGACAGGGGGAAACAATCAGCCCCAGCATTTT
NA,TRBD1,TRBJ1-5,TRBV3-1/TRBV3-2,CASSQETGGSNQPQHF,TGTGCCAGCAGCCAAGAAACAGGGGGTAGCAATCAGCCCCAGCATTTT
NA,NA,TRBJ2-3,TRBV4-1,CASSQLANTDTQYF,TGCGCCAGCAGCCAACTAGCGAACACAGATACGCAGTATTTT
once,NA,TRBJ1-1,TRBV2,CASRGTNTEAFF,TGTGCCAGCAGGGGCACTAACACTGAAGCTTTCTTT
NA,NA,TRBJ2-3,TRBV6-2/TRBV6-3,CASSYRSLGLGDTQYF,TGTGCCAGCAGTTACCGCTCCTTGGGGCTAGGAGATACGCAGTATTTT